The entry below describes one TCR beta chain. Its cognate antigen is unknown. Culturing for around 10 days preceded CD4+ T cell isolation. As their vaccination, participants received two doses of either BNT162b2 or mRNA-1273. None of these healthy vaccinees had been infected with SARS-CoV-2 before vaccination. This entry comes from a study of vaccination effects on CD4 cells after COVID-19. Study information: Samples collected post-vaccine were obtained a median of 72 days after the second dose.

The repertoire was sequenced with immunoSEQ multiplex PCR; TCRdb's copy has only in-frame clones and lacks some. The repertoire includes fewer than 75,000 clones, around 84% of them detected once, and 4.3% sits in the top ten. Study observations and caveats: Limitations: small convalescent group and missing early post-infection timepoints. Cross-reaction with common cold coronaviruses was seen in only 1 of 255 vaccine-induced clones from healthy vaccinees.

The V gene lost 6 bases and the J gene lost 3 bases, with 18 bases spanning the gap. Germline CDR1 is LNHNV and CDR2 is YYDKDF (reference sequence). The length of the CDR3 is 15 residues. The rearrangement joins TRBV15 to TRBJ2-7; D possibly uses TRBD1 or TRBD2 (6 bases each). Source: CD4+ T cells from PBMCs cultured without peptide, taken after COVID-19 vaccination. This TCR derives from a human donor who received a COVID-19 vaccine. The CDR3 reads CATRRGASASYEQYF. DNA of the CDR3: TGTGCCACCAGAAGGGGGGCTAGCGCGAGCTACGAGCAGTACTTC.